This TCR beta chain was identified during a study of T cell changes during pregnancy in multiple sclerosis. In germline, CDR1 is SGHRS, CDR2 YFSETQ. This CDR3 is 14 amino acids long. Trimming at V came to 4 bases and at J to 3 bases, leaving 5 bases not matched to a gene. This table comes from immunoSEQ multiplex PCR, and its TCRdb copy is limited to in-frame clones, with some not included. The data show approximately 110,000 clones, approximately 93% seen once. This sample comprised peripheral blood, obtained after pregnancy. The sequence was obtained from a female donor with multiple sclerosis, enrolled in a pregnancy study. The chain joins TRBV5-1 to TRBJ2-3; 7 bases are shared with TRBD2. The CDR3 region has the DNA TGCGCCAGCAGCCCGACTAGCCCTACAGATACGCAGTATTTT. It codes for CASSPTSPTDTQYF.